Listed below are T cell receptor beta chains from one sample, sequenced in a study of T-cell reconstitution after alpha-beta-depleted transplantation in children. TCRdb re-derived calls from the PCR reads in MiXCR, one entry per CDR3 protein. The sample carries about a million distinct CDR3 sequences, roughly 29% recorded once. This material consisted of PBMCs, mostly from graft donor cells, taken 360 days after TCRalphabeta/CD19-depleted stem cell transplant. Receptors originate from a boy in the first two years of life who had a stem cell transplant for SCID, so the T cells may come from the graft donor. Each CDR3 is given with its conserved first and last residue. Fields, in order: CDR3 length, J gene, clone size, D gene, V gene, CDR3 DNA, CDR3 protein. The D gene is left open where the match is weak. A row's size may be missing; if present it is once, few, many or a size class.

15,TRBJ2-1,few,-,TRBV20-1,TGCAGTGCTAGGTACAGGCCTAGCTCCTACAATGAGCAGTTCTTC,CSARYRPSSYNEQFF
15,TRBJ2-3,few,TRBD2,TRBV20-1,TGCAGTGCTAGAGTACCGAGCGGGGGGGCGGATACGCAGTATTTT,CSARVPSGGADTQYF
13,TRBJ2-7,-,-,TRBV7-2,TGTGCCAGCAGCTTAGTAGCTAGGTACGAGCAGTACTTC,CASSLVARYEQYF
12,TRBJ2-1,-,-,TRBV11-2,TGTGCCAGCACCACCCGAAGGACAGAGCAGTTCTTC,CASTTRRTEQFF
15,TRBJ1-2,many,TRBD1,TRBV10-3,TGTGCCATCTCCGCAACAGGGGGCGAAGGCTATGGCTACACCTTC,CAISATGGEGYGYTF
11,TRBJ1-1,many,-,TRBV4-2,TGTGCCAGCAGCCAAGATCGTGGGGCTTTCTTT,CASSQDRGAFF
14,TRBJ1-4,-,-,TRBV12-3/TRBV12-4,TGTGCCAGCATCCGGGATGCAACTAATGAAAAACTGTTTTTT,CASIRDATNEKLFF
19,TRBJ2-1,few,TRBD2,TRBV27,TGTGCCAGCAGTTTGGGTCCTAGCGGGGGGGCCCTAATTTACGGTGAGCAGTTCTTC,CASSLGPSGGALIYGEQFF
15,TRBJ2-2,-,-,TRBV5-1,TGCGCCAGCAGCCCCGTATCACGTAACACCGGGGAGCTGTTTTTT,CASSPVSRNTGELFF
15,TRBJ1-1,few,-,TRBV5-6,TGTGCCAGCAGCTTGTCCGTCGCGGGGAACACTGAAGCTTTCTTT,CASSLSVAGNTEAFF
16,TRBJ2-2,many,TRBD2,TRBV5-1,TGCGCCAGCAGCTTGTTAGCGGGGGGGATGACCGGGGAGCTGTTTTTT,CASSLLAGGMTGELFF
13,TRBJ2-5,-,-,TRBV4-1,TGCGCCAGCAGCCCGGGGGAGAGGGAGACCCAGTACTTC,CASSPGERETQYF
16,TRBJ1-4,few,-,TRBV20-1,TGCAGTGCTAGGGGCCATGGGCGGGCAACTAATGAAAAACTGTTTTTT,CSARGHGRATNEKLFF
19,TRBJ2-6,few,-,TRBV4-1,TGCGCCAGCAGCCAAGGAGAGGACAGTAGTTTTTCTGGGGCCAACGTCCTGACTTTC,CASSQGEDSSFSGANVLTF
15,TRBJ1-4,-,-,TRBV27,TGTGCCAGCAGTAGGGGCGTCCTACCTAATGAAAAACTGTTTTTT,CASSRGVLPNEKLFF
15,TRBJ2-7,-,-,TRBV20-1,TGCAGTGCTGTAAAAGACAGTTTTCCCTTCTACGAGCAGTACTTC,CSAVKDSFPFYEQYF
16,TRBJ2-5,few,TRBD1,TRBV5-1,TGCGCCAGCAGCGAAAGGGACAGTGCTTGGTGGGAGACCCAGTACTTC,CASSERDSAWWETQYF
14,TRBJ1-5,-,TRBD1,TRBV6-1,TGTGCCAGCAAAAGGGACAGTGGAAATCAGCCCCAGCATTTT,CASKRDSGNQPQHF